This TCR beta chain was documented in a study of T cell changes during pregnancy in multiple sclerosis. In germline, CDR1 is MGHRA, CDR2 YSYEKL. V lost 1 base, J lost 5 bases, and 14 bases lay in between. CDR3 size: 15 residues. Assay used: immunoSEQ multiplex PCR; TCRdb lists only in-frame clones, some missing. The sample shows about 50,000 clones, around 92% of them seen only once. The TCR comes from a female donor with multiple sclerosis, enrolled in a pregnancy study. The chain recombines TRBV4-1 with TRBJ1-1; TRBD1 might be the D (6 bases). The sample was CD4+ T cells from peripheral blood mononuclear cells, taken in the third trimester of pregnancy. The CDR3 DNA follows: TGCGCCAGCAGCCAAGTAGAGAGGGGGAGAACTGAAGCTTTCTTT. Translating gives CASSQVERGRTEAFF.